The clone carrying this T cell receptor beta chain was observed a handful of times. This entry is derived from a study of cytotoxic CD8 clonotypes in ibrutinib-treated CLL. Sequencing was performed with immunoSEQ multiplex PCR; in TCRdb, only in-frame clones are kept and a portion is missing. Here the sample spans roughly 200,000 clones, 79% being singletons. The CDR3 totals 17 residues. Germline CDR1 SGHNT, CDR2 YYREEE (reference sequence). J lost 4 bases, V lost 3 bases, and 10 bases had no gene match. The sequenced sample was PBMCs, obtained after 12 months of ibrutinib treatment. This TCR came from a human donor with chronic lymphocytic leukemia. The chain uses TRBV5-4 and TRBJ2-5; TRBD2 agrees at 12 bases. The chain's CDR3 is CASSSSLLAGGRETQYF. Here the CDR3 DNA reads TGTGCCAGCAGCTCTTCGCTCCTAGCGGGGGGGCGAGAGACCCAGTACTTC.